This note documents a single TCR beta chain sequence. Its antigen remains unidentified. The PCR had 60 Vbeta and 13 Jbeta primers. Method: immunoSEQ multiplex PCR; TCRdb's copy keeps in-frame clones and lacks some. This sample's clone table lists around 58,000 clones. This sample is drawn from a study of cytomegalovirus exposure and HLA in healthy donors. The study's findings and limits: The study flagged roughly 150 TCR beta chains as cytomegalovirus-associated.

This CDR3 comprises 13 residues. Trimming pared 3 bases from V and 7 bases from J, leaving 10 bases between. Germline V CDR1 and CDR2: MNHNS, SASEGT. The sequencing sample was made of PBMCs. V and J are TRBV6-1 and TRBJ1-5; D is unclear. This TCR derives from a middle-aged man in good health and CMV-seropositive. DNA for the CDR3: TGTGCCAGCAGTGAGCGGGTGAGGCAGCCCCAGCATTTT. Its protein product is CASSERVRQPQHF.